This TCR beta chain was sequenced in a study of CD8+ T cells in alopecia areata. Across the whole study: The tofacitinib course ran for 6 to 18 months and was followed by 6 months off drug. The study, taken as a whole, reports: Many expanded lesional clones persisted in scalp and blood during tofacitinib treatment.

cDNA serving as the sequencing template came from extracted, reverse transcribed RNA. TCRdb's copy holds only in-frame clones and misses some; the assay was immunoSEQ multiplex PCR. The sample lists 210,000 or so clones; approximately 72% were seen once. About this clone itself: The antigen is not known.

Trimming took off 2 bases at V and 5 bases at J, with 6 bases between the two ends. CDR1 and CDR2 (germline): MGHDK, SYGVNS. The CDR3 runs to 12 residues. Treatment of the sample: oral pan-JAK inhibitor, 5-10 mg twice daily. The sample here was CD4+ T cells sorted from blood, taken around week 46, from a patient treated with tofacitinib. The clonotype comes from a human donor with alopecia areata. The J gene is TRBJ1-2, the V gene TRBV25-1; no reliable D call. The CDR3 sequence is CASSEPKYGYTF. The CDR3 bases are TGTGCCAGCAGTGAACCGAAATATGGCTACACCTTC.